The 17 T cell receptor beta chains reported below all come from one sample, sequenced in a study of T cell changes during pregnancy in multiple sclerosis. TCRdb's table, derived via immunoSEQ multiplex PCR, lists solely in-frame clones and lacks some. This table has 50,000 to 75,000 clones, 91% appearing once. Sequenced material: peripheral blood, taken after pregnancy. The receptors here all came from a female donor in good health, enrolled as a control in a pregnancy study.

This chain links TRBV4-1 with TRBJ2-7, with D perhaps matching TRBD2 (5 bases). Between the trimmed V and J ends, which lost 1 base and 2 bases, there was a span of 15 bases. Per the germline V gene, CDR1 is MGHRA and CDR2 is YSYEKL. The CDR3 has 16 amino acids. CDR3 sequence: CASSQGKGSITYEQYF. CDR3 DNA: TGCGCCAGCAGCCAAGGGAAAGGGAGTATCACCTACGAGCAGTACTTC.

The V gene is TRBV5-4, the J gene TRBJ1-2; 7 nucleotides agree with TRBD1. This CDR3 is built from 15 residues. With V trimmed by 0 bases and J by 8 bases, 10 bases remained unmatched. Germline loops: CDR1 SGHNT, CDR2 YYREEE (reference sequence). CDR3 loop: CASSLGGQPPGGYTF. In DNA form, the CDR3 reads TGTGCCAGCAGCTTGGGGGGACAGCCACCCGGAGGCTACACCTTC.

The V call is TRBV7-2, the J call TRBJ2-3, with 7 bases aligning to TRBD2. Trimming at V came to 2 bases and at J to 4 bases, leaving 6 bases not matched to a gene. The CDR3 sequence is 15 residues long. Germline V gene data show CDR1 as SGHTA and CDR2 as FQGNSA. The CDR3 loop reads CASSLTWGRADTQYF. As DNA, the CDR3 is TGTGCCAGCAGCTTAACTTGGGGGAGGGCAGATACGCAGTATTTT.

V gene TRBV7-2 combines with J gene TRBJ2-7; the D gene is possibly TRBD1 (5 bases). Germline CDR1 and CDR2: SGHTA and FQGNSA. V lost 5 bases to trimming and J lost 12 bases, with 17 bases between them. The CDR3 is 12 amino acids. The CDR3 here is CASSPDQGLGYF. The CDR3 nucleotides read TGTGCCAGCAGCCCGGACCAGGGATTGGGGTACTTC.

The chain couples TRBV9 to TRBJ2-3, with TRBD2 as a possible D gene (6 bases). Trimming removed 3 bases at V and 2 bases at J, with 13 bases between. CDR3 size: 15 residues. The germline V gene encodes CDR1 SGDLS and CDR2 YYNGEE. The CDR3 protein is CASSATGTLTDTQYF. The DNA of the CDR3 is TGTGCCAGCAGCGCGACCGGGACTCTCACAGATACGCAGTATTTT.

The chain combines TRBV19 with TRBJ2-5; D gene ambiguous. Trimming pared 4 bases from V and 2 bases from J, leaving 17 bases between. This CDR3 spans 16 amino acids. Germline loops: CDR1 LNHDA, CDR2 SQIVND (reference sequence). Here the CDR3 reads CASSTRPTTAQETQYF. The DNA for the CDR3 is TGTGCCAGTAGTACCCGTCCTACGACTGCTCAAGAGACCCAGTACTTC.

V is TRBV5-8 and J is TRBJ1-2, with 9 positions matching TRBD1. V lost 3 bases and J lost 4; bases outside the gene matches: 7. This CDR3 is 15 amino acids long. Per the germline V gene, CDR1 is SGHTS and CDR2 is YDEGEE. DNA for the CDR3: TGTGCCAGCAGCTGGGACAGGGCGGTTGGCTATGGCTACACCTTC. Its protein product is CASSWDRAVGYGYTF. Complete variable domain (other parts from reference TRBV5-8 and TRBJ1-2): EAGVTQSPTHLIKTRGQQATLRCSPISGHTSVYWYQQALGLGLQFLLWYDEGEERNRGNFPPRFSGRQFPNYSSELNVNALELEDSALYLCASSWDRAVGYGYTFGSGTRLTVV.

The V call is TRBV6-5, the J call TRBJ1-1; D uncertain. V lost 5 bases and J 8 bases, leaving 18 bases between the germline ends. The CDR3 runs to 14 residues. From germline, CDR1 is MNHEY and CDR2 SVGAGI. For the CDR3, the DNA is TGTGCCAGCAGTCCGCCAAGGCAGGATAAAGAAGCTTTCTTT. Translation gives CASSPPRQDKEAFF.

Only one count was recorded for this clone. The V and J genes are TRBV30 and TRBJ1-1; 11 bases line up with TRBD1. The CDR3 runs 14 residues. The germline gives CDR1 GTSNPN, CDR2 SVGIG (reference sequence). The ends lost 0 bases at V and 6 bases at J; junction bases unmatched: 3. CDR3: CAWSVLGQGAEAFF. Here the CDR3 DNA reads TGTGCCTGGAGTGTACTGGGACAGGGGGCTGAAGCTTTCTTT. The whole variable domain, remainder taken from reference TRBV30 and TRBJ1-1, is SQTIHQWPATLVQPVGSPLSLECTVEGTSNPNLYWYRQAAGRGLQLLFYSVGIGQISSEVPQNLSASRPQDRQFILSSKKLLLSDSGFYLCAWSVLGQGAEAFFGQGTRLTVV.

The rearrangement links TRBV2 to TRBJ2-5; perhaps TRBD2 as D (5 bases). Trimming took 6 bases from V and 5 from J, leaving 7 bases between them. The CDR3 extends over 11 amino acids. The germline V gene has CDR1 SNHLY and CDR2 FYNNEI. As DNA, the CDR3 is TGTGCCAGCAGGTGGGAGGAGACCCAGTACTTC. Translating it yields CASRWEETQYF.

The count of this clone is one. DNA for the CDR3: TGTGCCAGCAGCCCTGGACCGGGCGGGGGCAATCAGCCCCAGCATTTT. Translation gives CASSPGPGGGNQPQHF. The chain recombines TRBV5-6 with TRBJ1-5; D not resolved. Germline V gene lookup returns CDR1 SGHDT and CDR2 YYEEEE. Trimming removed 4 bases at V and 2 bases at J, with 16 bases between. The CDR3 totals 16 residues.

The chain has TRBV7-9 and TRBJ2-7; TRBD2 might be the D (6 bases). From germline, CDR1 is SEHNR and CDR2 FQNEAQ (reference sequence). V was shortened by 0 bases and J by 3 bases, with 9 bases between the two germline ends. This CDR3 has 14 residues. Here the CDR3 DNA reads TGTGCCAGCAGCTTAGCGGGAGGAGTCTACGAGCAGTACTTC. It specifies CASSLAGGVYEQYF.

This chain links TRBV29-1 with TRBJ2-5; TRBD2 is a possible D gene (5 bases). The CDR3 spans 12 residues. The germline V gene has CDR1 SQVTM and CDR2 ANQGSEA. V was cut by 8 bases and J by 5 bases, with 15 bases left in between. The CDR3 nucleotides are TGCAGCATGAGGGCAGTACATGAGACCCAGTACTTC. Amino acid sequence: CSMRAVHETQYF.

The chain joins TRBV7-9 to TRBJ2-1, with 11 bases identical to TRBD1. Germline CDR1 and CDR2: SEHNR and FQNEAQ (reference sequence). The CDR3 consists of 16 residues. Losses at the gene ends were 2 bases for V and 6 bases for J; bases not matched to a gene: 6. The CDR3 here is CASSLTAGTGGNEQFF. DNA of the CDR3: TGTGCCAGCAGCTTAACAGCCGGGACAGGGGGCAATGAGCAGTTCTTC.

The chain recombines TRBV14 with TRBJ1-6; TRBD1 matches at 7 bases. The CDR3 loop spans 15 amino acids. Unmatched junction bases numbered 8, after V lost 5 bases and J lost 7 bases. Looked up from germline, CDR1 is SGHDN and CDR2 is FVKESK. CDR3 nucleotides: TGTGCCAGCAGCTCGCTTCAGGGGGTAAATTCACCCCTCCACTTT. It encodes CASSSLQGVNSPLHF.

The chain carries TRBV4-2 and TRBJ2-1; 11 bases map to TRBD2. Trimming took 4 bases from V and 5 from J; bases not matched to a gene: 4. The V gene's germline CDR1 is LGHNA and CDR2 YNFKEQ. The CDR3 extends over 15 amino acids. The CDR3 region has the DNA TGTGCCAGCAGCCCGGGACTAGCGGTAAACAATGAGCAGTTCTTC. It encodes CASSPGLAVNNEQFF.

The J gene is TRBJ1-3, the V gene TRBV30; perhaps TRBD1 as D (5 bases). V lost 4 bases to trimming and J lost 4 bases, with 23 bases between them. Germline assignment: CDR1 GTSNPN and CDR2 SVGIG (reference sequence). This CDR3 contains 17 residues. In DNA form, the CDR3 reads TGTGCCTGGACAGGGTTTCACTTTAGGTCGGAGGGAAACACCATATATTTT. This translates into CAWTGFHFRSEGNTIYF.